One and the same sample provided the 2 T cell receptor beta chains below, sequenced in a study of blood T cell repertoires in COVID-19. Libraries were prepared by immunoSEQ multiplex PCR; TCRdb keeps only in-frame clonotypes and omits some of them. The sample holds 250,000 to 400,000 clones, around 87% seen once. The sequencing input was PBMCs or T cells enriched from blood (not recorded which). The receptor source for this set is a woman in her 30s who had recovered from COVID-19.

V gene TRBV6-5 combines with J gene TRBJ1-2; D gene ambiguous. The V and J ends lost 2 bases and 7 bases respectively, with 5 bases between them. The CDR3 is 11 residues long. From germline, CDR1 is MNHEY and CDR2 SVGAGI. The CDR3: CASSYGRGYTF. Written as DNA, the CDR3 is TGTGCCAGCAGTTACGGCCGTGGCTACACCTTC.

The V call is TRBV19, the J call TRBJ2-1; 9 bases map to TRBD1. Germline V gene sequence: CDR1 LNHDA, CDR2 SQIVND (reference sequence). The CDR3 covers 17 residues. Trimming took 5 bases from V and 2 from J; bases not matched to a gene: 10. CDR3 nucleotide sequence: TGTGCCAGTAGTCCTCTACCGGGACAGGGCACCTACAATGAGCAGTTCTTC. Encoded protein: CASSPLPGQGTYNEQFF.